In its sample, the clone carrying this T cell receptor beta chain was seen a few times. From germline, CDR1 is SGDLS and CDR2 YYNGEE. CDR3 size: 14 residues. The V end lost 1 base, the J end lost 6 bases, and 8 bases lay between the germline ends. The data are from a study of T-cell memory formation after mild COVID-19. Study-level background: In these data, TCR clusters were largely donor specific.

Amplification by 5'RACE using constant-segment primers produced TCR alpha and TCR beta cDNA libraries that carried sample barcodes and UMIs. TCRdb fed the 5' RACE reads into MiXCR, producing one record per CDR3 protein. The data contain roughly 620,000 distinct CDR3 sequences, approximately 18% of them singletons. The sequence came from an adult woman who had mild COVID-19 (a few samples of this study predate the infection). Cell type and time point are not known. The sequencing sample was made of PBMCs or a T cell subset sorted from them (not recorded which). The chain employs TRBV9 and TRBJ1-6; D perhaps matches TRBD1 (5 bases). The CDR3 region is CASSVLGTNSPLHF. The DNA of the CDR3 is TGTGCCAGCAGCGTACTGGGGACTAATTCACCCCTCCACTTT.